This entry lists 23 T cell receptor beta chains sequenced from one sample in a study of blood T cell repertoires in COVID-19. Sequencing was performed with immunoSEQ multiplex PCR; in TCRdb, only in-frame clones are kept and a portion is missing. The table records 200,000 to 300,000 clones, approximately 90% of them present only once. Sequenced input: PBMCs or T cells enriched from blood (not recorded which). All receptors come from a woman aged 25 to 45 who had recovered from COVID-19.

This chain connects TRBV19 to TRBJ2-4; the D is unclear. There are 12 residues in the CDR3. V was pared by 8 bases and J by 13 bases, with 18 bases between. Germline values: CDR1 LNHDA, CDR2 SQIVND (reference sequence). This CDR3 is CASQIGGARQYF. DNA for the CDR3: TGTGCCAGTCAGATAGGCGGAGCCAGACAGTACTTC.

This chain joins TRBV18 and TRBJ2-7, with 11 bases identical to TRBD1. V shed 5 bases and J 5 bases; nucleotides not matched to a gene: 8. Per germline, CDR1 KGHSH and CDR2 LQKENI. The CDR3 extends over 15 amino acids. CDR3 bases: TGTGCCAGCTCAACGGGACAGGGGGTCAAGAACGAGCAGTACTTC. It is translated as CASSTGQGVKNEQYF.

The gene calls are TRBV6-1 and TRBJ1-1; a possible D gene is TRBD1 (5 bases). The V gene lost 2 bases and the J gene lost 0 bases, with 13 bases spanning the gap. Germline lookup yields CDR1 MNHNS and CDR2 SASEGT. The CDR3 extends over 16 amino acids. The CDR3 region is CASSEKPGGMNTEAFF. The CDR3 DNA sequence: TGTGCCAGCAGTGAAAAACCGGGGGGTATGAACACTGAAGCTTTCTTT.

This clone was counted a single time. This rearrangement joins TRBV4-1 to TRBJ2-2, with 9 bases aligning to TRBD1. Germline V gives CDR1 MGHRA, CDR2 YSYEKL. Trimming at V came to 2 bases and at J to 4 bases, leaving 5 bases not matched to a gene. The length of the CDR3 is 16 residues. Here the CDR3 reads CASSQSQGASTGELFF. The CDR3 nucleotides are TGCGCCAGCAGCCAATCACAGGGGGCTAGCACCGGGGAGCTGTTTTTT.

V gene TRBV11-2 combines with J gene TRBJ1-3; a possible D gene is TRBD1 (5 bases). Germline V gene data show CDR1 as SGHAT and CDR2 as FQNNGV. CDR3 length equals 14 residues. The V end was cut by 3 bases, the J end by 4 bases, with 10 bases between. CDR3: CASSLNRFGNTIYF. As DNA, the CDR3 is TGTGCCAGCAGCTTGAACAGGTTCGGAAACACCATATATTTT.

The chain couples TRBV3-1 (or the pseudogene TRBV3-2) to TRBJ1-1, with 7 bases fitting TRBD1. CDR1 LGHDT and CDR2 YNNKEL come from the germline V gene (reference sequence). This CDR3 has 14 amino acids. The trim removed 6 bases at V and 1 base at J, leaving 5 bases unmatched. The DNA for the CDR3 is TGTGCCAGCAGTTTGGGACAGACGAACACTGAAGCTTTCTTT. Translating gives CASSLGQTNTEAFF.

This sequence joins TRBV4-1 and TRBJ1-5, with TRBD1 matching 8 bases. The CDR3 loop spans 15 amino acids. From germline, CDR1 is MGHRA and CDR2 YSYEKL. V was clipped by 0 bases and J by 4 bases; unmatched bases: 2. In nucleotides, the CDR3 is TGCGCCAGCAGCCAAGAGTACAGGGGGAATCAGCCCCAGCATTTT. Amino acid sequence: CASSQEYRGNQPQHF.

The chain couples TRBV28 to TRBJ1-2, with a weak D call TRBD1 (6 bases). The germline V gene encodes CDR1 MDHEN and CDR2 SYDVKM. The CDR3 covers 13 residues. Trimming removed 7 bases from V and 2 bases from J, with 11 bases in between. CDR3 amino acids: CASMAGDNYGYTF. CDR3 sequence (DNA): TGTGCCAGCATGGCAGGGGACAACTATGGCTACACCTTC.

This clone has only one observation. The chain combines TRBV28 with TRBJ2-5; TRBD1 might be the D (5 bases). Between the trimmed V and J ends, which lost 6 bases and 3 bases, there was a span of 17 bases. The CDR3 loop spans 15 amino acids. The germline V gene encodes CDR1 MDHEN and CDR2 SYDVKM. CDR3 loop: CASSPTLDRKETQYF. The CDR3 nucleotides read TGTGCCAGCAGCCCCACACTCGACAGAAAAGAGACCCAGTACTTC. Full variable domain (remainder filled in from reference TRBV28 and TRBJ2-5): DVKVTQSSRYLVKRTGEKVFLECVQDMDHENMFWYRQDPGLGLRLIYFSYDVKMKEKGDIPEGYSVSREKKERFSLILESASTNQTSMYLCASSPTLDRKETQYFGPGTRLLVL.

The chain couples TRBV4-3 to TRBJ2-1, with 7 bases matching TRBD1. The CDR3 extends over 18 amino acids. CDR1 and CDR2 from the germline V gene are LGHNA and YSLEER. J gave up 0 bases and V 0 bases, and 8 bases lay outside the gene matches. The CDR3 region has the DNA TGCGCCAGCAGCCAAGATAGGGCGACAGGGAGCTCCTACAATGAGCAGTTCTTC. Protein product: CASSQDRATGSSYNEQFF.

V is TRBV9 and J is TRBJ2-6, with unresolved D. CDR1 and CDR2 from the germline V gene are SGDLS and YYNGEE. The V end was cut by 4 bases, the J end by 2 bases, with 19 bases between. This CDR3 has 18 residues. The CDR3 DNA is TGTGCCAGCAGCCCCCGGAGCGAACTAACGACTGGGGCCAACGTCCTGACTTTC. It encodes CASSPRSELTTGANVLTF. Together with reference TRBV9 and TRBJ2-6, the CDR3 gives the full variable domain: DSGVTQTPKHLITATGQRVTLRCSPRSGDLSVYWYQQSLDQGLQFLIQYYNGEERAKGNILERFSAQQFPDLHSELNLSSLELGDSALYFCASSPRSELTTGANVLTFGAGSRLTVL.

The chain uses TRBV5-4 and TRBJ2-3, with 9 positions matching TRBD1. J lost 2 bases, V lost 5 bases, and 6 bases had no gene match. Germline CDR1 reads SGHNT; CDR2 reads YYREEE (reference sequence). CDR3 length: 15 amino acids. The CDR3 spells CASRAGTGTTDTQYF. As DNA, the CDR3 is TGTGCCAGCAGGGCCGGGACAGGGACCACAGATACGCAGTATTTT.

V gene TRBV6-5 combines with J gene TRBJ1-2; no clear D. V lost 0 bases and J lost 10, with 9 bases in between. Germline V gene data show CDR1 as MNHEY and CDR2 as SVGAGI. There are 12 residues in the CDR3. The CDR3 DNA sequence: TGTGCCAGCAGTTACTCAACGGACTTCTACACCTTC. As protein: CASSYSTDFYTF.

This chain joins TRBV20-1 and TRBJ2-1; 8 nucleotides agree with TRBD2. The V gene's germline CDR1 is DFQATT and CDR2 SNEGSKA (reference sequence). This CDR3 contains 15 residues. After removal of 3 bases from V and 1 base from J, the junction contained 5 bases not matched to a gene. The CDR3 DNA reads as TGCAGTGCTAGTCGCGGCGGGAGGTCCTACAATGAGCAGTTCTTC. Translating it yields CSASRGGRSYNEQFF.

The V gene is TRBV7-2, the J gene TRBJ1-1; D may be TRBD1 (6 bases). CDR1 and CDR2 (germline): SGHTA, FQGNSA. Trimming stripped 4 bases from V and 5 bases from J, with 14 bases between. The CDR3 spans 14 residues. The CDR3 nucleotides read TGTGCCAGCAGCTCGGTACCTCAGGGGACTGAAGCTTTCTTT. It specifies CASSSVPQGTEAFF.

The chain joins TRBV28 to TRBJ2-7, with TRBD1 identical over 9 bases. The CDR3 runs to 18 residues. V lost 5 bases to trimming and J lost 1 base; unmatched junction nucleotides: 15. Germline V gene lookup returns CDR1 MDHEN and CDR2 SYDVKM. CDR3 loop: CASSTGTGLRIRSYEQYF. CDR3 DNA: TGTGCCAGCAGTACCGGGACAGGGCTGAGAATACGATCCTACGAGCAGTACTTC.

The rearrangement uses TRBV18 and TRBJ2-5; the D gene is possibly TRBD1 (6 bases). The length of the CDR3 is 13 residues. Trimming left V 6 bases short and J 0 bases short, with 8 bases between. In germline, CDR1 is KGHSH, CDR2 LQKENI. The CDR3 nucleotides read TGTGCCAGCTCGCAGGGGTACCAAGAGACCCAGTACTTC. Translation: CASSQGYQETQYF.

V usage is TRBV18 and J usage is TRBJ1-3; D unclear. The CDR3 covers 19 residues. Between the trimmed V and J ends, which lost 0 bases and 0 bases, there was a span of 18 bases. Germline lookup yields CDR1 KGHSH and CDR2 LQKENI. The CDR3 loop is CASSPPPLTILSSGNTIYF. The CDR3 DNA reads TGTGCCAGCTCACCACCGCCATTGACAATTCTGAGCTCTGGAAACACCATATATTTT.

This chain connects TRBV3-1 (or the pseudogene TRBV3-2) to TRBJ2-3, with D tentatively TRBD1 (5 bases). The germline V gene encodes CDR1 LGHDT and CDR2 YNNKEL (reference sequence). The CDR3 contains 13 residues. V lost 8 bases and J 3 bases, leaving 12 bases between the germline ends. The CDR3 reads CASGQGRTDTQYF. CDR3 nucleotides: TGTGCCAGCGGTCAGGGTCGAACAGATACGCAGTATTTT.

This sequence joins TRBV6-6 and TRBJ1-5; D is possibly TRBD1 (5 bases). The CDR3 has 15 residues. Trimming stripped 7 bases from V and 0 bases from J, with 13 bases between. Germline CDR1 reads MNHNY; CDR2 reads SVGAGI (reference sequence). CDR3 sequence (DNA): TGTGCCAGCACCTGGGGCAACTATAGCAATCAGCCCCAGCATTTT. This sequence encodes CASTWGNYSNQPQHF.

In its sample, this clone was seen a few times. J is TRBJ1-2 and V is TRBV5-4; a weak D match, TRBD1 (6 bases). Germline CDR1 SGHNT, CDR2 YYREEE (reference sequence). V was pared by 4 bases and J by 2 bases, with 15 bases between. This CDR3 is 15 amino acids long. CDR3 residues: CASSPGGPLNYGYTF. The CDR3 DNA sequence: TGTGCCAGCAGCCCCGGGGGGCCGTTAAACTATGGCTACACCTTC. The complete variable domain, with remaining parts taken from reference TRBV5-4 and TRBJ1-2, reads ETGVTQSPTHLIKTRGQQVTLRCSSQSGHNTVSWYQQALGQGPQFIFQYYREEENGRGNFPPRFSGLQFPNYSSELNVNALELDDSALYLCASSPGGPLNYGYTFGSGTRLTVV.

This clone was found once. The J gene is TRBJ1-2, the V gene TRBV5-4; D possibly corresponds to TRBD1 (5 bases). The CDR3 sequence is 15 residues long. Germline V CDR1 and CDR2: SGHNT, YYREEE (reference sequence). The germline V and J ends were trimmed by 6 bases and 4 bases, with 19 bases remaining between them. CDR3 amino acids: CASTPVRGLLYGYTF. The CDR3 bases are TGTGCCAGCACCCCAGTGCGGGGCTTACTCTATGGCTACACCTTC.

This chain connects TRBV7-8 to TRBJ1-3; D is ambiguous. Trimming pared 5 bases from V and 0 bases from J, leaving 11 bases between. Germline V CDR1 and CDR2: SGHVS, FQNEAQ. The CDR3 covers 15 residues. The CDR3: CASSPQVTSGNTIYF. In DNA, the CDR3 is TGTGCCAGCAGCCCTCAGGTGACCTCTGGAAACACCATATATTTT. The entire variable domain, with the rest obtained from reference TRBV7-8 and TRBJ1-3, is as follows: GAGVSQSPRYKVAKRGQDVALRCDPISGHVSLFWYQQALGQGPEFLTYFQNEAQLDKSGLPSDRFFAERPEGSVSTLKIQRTQQEDSAVYLCASSPQVTSGNTIYFGEGSWLTVV.